This T cell receptor beta chain was retrieved from a study of shared clonotypes between healthy human individuals. As for the study in general: Researchers assigned three CD4 naive, three CD4 memory, two CD8 naive and one CD8 memory plate to each donor.

With 2 bases clipped from V and 9 bases from J, the junction kept 10 bases outside the gene matches. CDR3 size: 15 residues. Germline loops: CDR1 SGHTA, CDR2 FQGNSA. Findings and limits, study-wide: Generation probability values for non-shared clonotypes were lower than those for clonotypes shared by all four donors. Blood alone was sampled, and tissue repertoires likely differ.

This clone has a single count. Its target is not known. Original handling: Sequence data from immunoSEQ were junction-only and lacked quality scores; consequently, filtering differed. Profiling relied on immunoSEQ multiplex PCR, and the TCRdb table lists in-frame clones only, not all of them. D and trimming come from the DNA, and the V and J calls and clone size come from that table. The top ten hold 0.85% to 1% of the sample, which has around 1.1 million clones, roughly 80% seen once. Sequences were obtained from memory CD4+ T cells from PBMCs. Subset: CD45RA-negative fraction. The rearrangement links TRBV7-2 to TRBJ2-1; TRBD2 matches at 7 bases. The sequence derives from a man aged 18 to 29 in good health. Some clones in this sample may be carry-over from other donors' samples. The CDR3 here is CASSLLAATATEQFF. The DNA of the CDR3 is TGTGCCAGCAGCTTACTAGCGGCAACAGCCACTGAGCAGTTCTTC.